The clone carrying this TCR beta chain was seen a handful of times. Its antigen is undetermined. The data were obtained in a study of vaccination and CD4 T cells after COVID-19. Treatment specified: roughly 11-day PBMC culture with coronavirus spike peptide pools or control peptides (ViraFEST assay). Harvesting of the unexposed donor's CD4+ T cells predated the COVID-19 pandemic (2011-2018). Overall study findings and caveats: Early post-infection timepoints were not included, and relatively few convalescent patients were studied.

Trimming took 9 bases from V and 4 from J, leaving 18 bases between them. The CDR3 runs 14 residues. The germline gives CDR1 LNHDA, CDR2 SQIVND (reference sequence). Cultured CD4+ T cell DNA was sequenced using the Oncomine TCR Beta short-read assay. Investigators obtained genomic DNA by extraction from cultured CD4+ T cells. MiXCR, run by TCRdb on the PCR reads, gives a single entry per CDR3 protein. Seen here are about 9,200 distinct CDR3 sequences, about 32% observed once, and the top ten hold 8.3%. The receptor's source is a human donor in good health. Specimen: CD4+ T cells from blood, cultured in vitro. The chain employs TRBV19 and TRBJ1-2, with D possibly TRBD1 on 5 matching bases. CDR3 bases: TGTGCCAGCCGCCGCCTCCAGGGAGGCTATGGCTACACCTTC. Its protein product is CASRRLQGGYGYTF.